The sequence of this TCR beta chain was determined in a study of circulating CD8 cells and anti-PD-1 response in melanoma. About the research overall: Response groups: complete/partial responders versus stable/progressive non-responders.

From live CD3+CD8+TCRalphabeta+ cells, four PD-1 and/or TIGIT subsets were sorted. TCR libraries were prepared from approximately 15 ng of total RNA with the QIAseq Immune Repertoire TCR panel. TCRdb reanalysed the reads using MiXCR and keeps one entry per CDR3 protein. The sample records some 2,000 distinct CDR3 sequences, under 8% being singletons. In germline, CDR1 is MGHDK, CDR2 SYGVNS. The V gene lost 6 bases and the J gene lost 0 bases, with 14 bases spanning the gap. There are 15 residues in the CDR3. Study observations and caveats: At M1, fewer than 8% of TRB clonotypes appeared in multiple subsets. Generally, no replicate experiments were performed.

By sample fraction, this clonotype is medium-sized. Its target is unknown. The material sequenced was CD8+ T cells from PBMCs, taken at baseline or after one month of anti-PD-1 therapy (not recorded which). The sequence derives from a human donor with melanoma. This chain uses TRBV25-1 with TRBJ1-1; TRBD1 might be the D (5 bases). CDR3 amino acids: CASSLPGRMNTEAFF. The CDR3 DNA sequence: TGTGCCAGCAGCCTCCCGGGACGGATGAACACTGAAGCTTTCTTT.